These 29 T cell receptor beta chains were all obtained from the same sample, sequenced in a study of cytotoxic CD8 clonotypes in ibrutinib-treated CLL. The method was immunoSEQ multiplex PCR; TCRdb's version includes in-frame clones alone and lacks a portion of them. The sample shows about 68,000 clones, about 63% of them seen only once. Sequencing was performed on PBMCs, taken after 12 months of ibrutinib treatment. The receptors stem from a human donor with chronic lymphocytic leukemia.

The genes are TRBV18 and TRBJ1-2; a weak D match, TRBD1 (5 bases). Germline V lookup: CDR1 KGHSH, CDR2 LQKENI. The CDR3 is 13 amino acids. V was shortened by 6 bases and J by 6 bases, with 14 bases between the two germline ends. The CDR3 nucleotides read TGTGCCAGCTCGCAGCAGGGCGGGGATGGCTACACCTTC. It translates to CASSQQGGDGYTF.

The V gene is TRBV18, the J gene TRBJ1-1; D might be TRBD1 (5 bases). The CDR3 loop spans 15 amino acids. The germline gives CDR1 KGHSH, CDR2 LQKENI. Trimming cost V 6 bases and J 4 bases, with 18 bases left between them. This CDR3 reads CASSRQGTGFTEAFF. For the CDR3, the DNA is TGTGCCAGCTCTCGCCAGGGAACCGGCTTCACTGAAGCTTTCTTT.

The chain uses TRBV7-2 and TRBJ1-2; 7 positions match TRBD1. The CDR3 consists of 15 residues. Trimming took 1 base from V and 2 from J; bases not matched to a gene: 4. In germline, CDR1 is SGHTA, CDR2 FQGNSA. CDR3 sequence reads: CASSLGPGQNYGYTF. CDR3 bases: TGTGCCAGCAGCTTAGGTCCGGGACAGAACTATGGCTACACCTTC.

The genes are TRBV18 and TRBJ2-3; 12 nucleotides align to TRBD2. The CDR3 sequence is 17 residues long. The junction had 3 bases not matched to a gene; V was cut back by 1 base and J by 1 base. CDR1 KGHSH and CDR2 LQKENI come from the germline V gene. CDR3 region: CASSPLTSGGGTDTQYF. The CDR3 nucleotides read TGTGCCAGCTCACCACTGACTAGCGGGGGCGGCACAGATACGCAGTATTTT.

J is TRBJ2-2 and V is TRBV6-6; D remains unclear. Germline V gives CDR1 MNHNY, CDR2 SVGAGI (reference sequence). The V end was cut by 0 bases, the J end by 5 bases, with 10 bases between. This CDR3 is built from 15 residues. In DNA, the CDR3 is TGTGCCAGCAGTTACTCGCCCCAAACTACCGGGGAGCTGTTTTTT. Amino acid sequence: CASSYSPQTTGELFF.

The V and J genes are TRBV16 and TRBJ1-2; D is ambiguous. The CDR3 length is 15 residues. V was cut by 4 bases and J by 8 bases, with 20 bases left in between. Germline V gives CDR1 KGHSY, CDR2 FQNENV. The CDR3 loop reads CASSPQVRPGRGYTF. CDR3 in DNA: TGTGCCAGCAGCCCTCAGGTCAGGCCAGGCAGGGGCTACACCTTC.

In its sample, this clone was seen a few times. V usage is TRBV12-5 and J usage is TRBJ2-1, with D perhaps matching TRBD1 (6 bases). CDR3 length: 16 residues. Germline V CDR1 and CDR2: LGHNT, FRNRAP. V lost 0 bases and J 5 bases, leaving 14 bases between the germline ends. CDR3 region: CASGLVPGQPNNEQFF. The CDR3, as DNA: TGTGCTAGTGGTTTGGTACCCGGACAGCCAAACAATGAGCAGTTCTTC.

The chain uses TRBV30 and TRBJ1-3; 10 bases map to TRBD1. The CDR3 is 15 residues long. The germline CDR1 and CDR2 sequences are GTSNPN and SVGIG (reference sequence). Trimming at V came to 5 bases and at J to 0 bases, leaving 4 bases not matched to a gene. The CDR3 reads CAWGRDRGSGNTIYF. The CDR3 DNA is TGTGCCTGGGGGCGGGACAGGGGCTCTGGAAACACCATATATTTT.

As regards this clone: Other DNA sequences in the sample encode the same CDR3. The rearrangement links TRBV9 to TRBJ2-7; D might be TRBD1 (6 bases). This CDR3 comprises 14 residues. CDR1 and CDR2 (germline): SGDLS, YYNGEE. V dropped 0 bases and J dropped 4 bases, with 11 bases sitting between them. The CDR3 bases are TGTGCCAGCAGCGTAGCGACAGGTGGTTACGAGCAGTACTTC. It codes for CASSVATGGYEQYF.

V usage is TRBV6-4 and J usage is TRBJ2-1; 9 bases map to TRBD2. The germline CDR1 and CDR2 sequences are MRHNA and SNTAGT. The CDR3 extends over 20 amino acids. J lost 2 bases, V lost 3 bases, and 17 bases had no gene match. The CDR3, as DNA: TGTGCCAGCAGTGAAAGACTAGTGGCGGGGGGGCCGACGGCCTACAATGAGCAGTTCTTC. This sequence encodes CASSERLVAGGPTAYNEQFF.

The rearrangement uses TRBV5-4 and TRBJ1-2; D uncertain. V lost 5 bases and J lost 2, with 10 bases in between. This CDR3 contains 13 residues. Germline V gene sequence: CDR1 SGHNT, CDR2 YYREEE (reference sequence). The CDR3 protein is CASSPSPNYGYTF. The CDR3 DNA is TGTGCCAGCAGTCCCAGTCCGAACTATGGCTACACCTTC.

This clone was seen once. The chain uses TRBV6-5 and TRBJ1-1, with TRBD1 matching 9 bases. CDR3 length: 13 residues. Germline CDR1 reads MNHEY; CDR2 reads SVGAGI. V lost 6 bases and J lost 3; bases outside the gene matches: 2. The CDR3 loop is CASRRDRDTEAFF. CDR3 nucleotides: TGTGCCAGCAGACGGGACAGGGACACTGAAGCTTTCTTT.

This chain connects TRBV18 to TRBJ2-6, with D tentatively TRBD1 (6 bases). This CDR3 has 19 residues. Trimming removed 3 bases from V and 0 bases from J, with 18 bases in between. Per germline, CDR1 KGHSH and CDR2 LQKENI. The CDR3 DNA sequence: TGTGCCAGCTCACCCGCATGGACAGTCCCTAGCTCTGGGGCCAACGTCCTGACTTTC. Translation gives CASSPAWTVPSSGANVLTF.

Judged by abundance, this clone is medium-sized (0.01 to 0.1%). This chain connects TRBV27 to TRBJ1-1; tentatively, D is TRBD1 (6 bases). V gave up 5 bases and J gave up 1 base, with 8 bases separating them. Germline-derived CDR1 and CDR2 are MNHEY and SMNVEV (reference sequence). The CDR3 consists of 13 residues. The CDR3 is CASSQQGNTEAFF. Here the CDR3 DNA reads TGTGCCAGCAGTCAACAGGGGAACACTGAAGCTTTCTTT.

This clone was seen a single time. The chain has TRBV7-8 and TRBJ1-5; D ambiguous. The V gene lost 5 bases and the J gene lost 5 bases, with 16 bases spanning the gap. Germline lookup yields CDR1 SGHVS and CDR2 FQNEAQ. This CDR3 has 15 amino acids. This chain's CDR3 is CASSPRGSLHQPQHF. CDR3 sequence (DNA): TGTGCCAGCAGCCCGCGGGGTTCGTTGCATCAGCCCCAGCATTTT.

The J gene is TRBJ1-5, the V gene TRBV15, with a tentative D call TRBD1 (5 bases). The CDR3 is made up of 14 amino acids. Germline V gene lookup returns CDR1 LNHNV and CDR2 YYDKDF (reference sequence). Deletions cut 4 bases from V and 7 bases from J, with 14 bases between. The CDR3 DNA follows: TGTGCCACCAGCAAGGCGGGGGGTAGGCAGCCCCAGCATTTT. Protein: CATSKAGGRQPQHF.

This sequence joins TRBV5-6 and TRBJ1-2, with 8 bases aligning to TRBD1. Losses at the gene ends were 5 bases for V and 7 bases for J; bases not matched to a gene: 7. The germline CDR1 and CDR2 sequences are SGHDT and YYEEEE. CDR3 size: 13 residues. CDR3 nucleotide sequence: TGTGCCAGCAGGTCAAGGACAGGGAGTGGCTACACCTTC. Its protein product is CASRSRTGSGYTF.

This chain connects TRBV5-6 to TRBJ2-1; the D gene is possibly TRBD2 (6 bases). Germline V lookup: CDR1 SGHDT, CDR2 YYEEEE. V lost 3 bases, J lost 7 bases, and 17 bases lay in between. This CDR3 contains 15 residues. The CDR3 bases are TGTGCCAGCAGCTCCCCCATGGAGGGTAAAAATGAGCAGTTCTTC. Translation: CASSSPMEGKNEQFF. The full variable domain, with the rest looked up from reference TRBV5-6 and TRBJ2-1, is DAGVTQSPTHLIKTRGQQVTLRCSPKSGHDTVSWYQQALGQGPQFIFQYYEEEERQRGNFPDRFSGHQFPNYSSELNVNALLLGDSALYLCASSSPMEGKNEQFFGPGTRLTVL.

The chain carries TRBV7-9 and TRBJ1-2; TRBD1 aligns across 8 bases. Losses at the gene ends were 6 bases for V and 2 bases for J; bases not matched to a gene: 17. The V gene's germline CDR1 is SEHNR and CDR2 FQNEAQ (reference sequence). The CDR3 consists of 18 residues. In nucleotides, the CDR3 is TGTGCCAGCAGTCCATCCCGATTAAGACAGGGGCGGAACTATGGCTACACCTTC. Translated: CASSPSRLRQGRNYGYTF.

CDR3 amino acids: CASSRGQGDGNTIYF. The CDR3 DNA reads as TGCGCCAGCAGCAGAGGACAGGGGGACGGAAACACCATATATTTT. V is TRBV5-1 and J is TRBJ1-3; 10 bases are a match to TRBD1. Germline V gives CDR1 SGHRS, CDR2 YFSETQ. This CDR3 region has 15 residues. The ends lost 4 bases at V and 4 bases at J; junction bases unmatched: 5. Looking up the rest from reference TRBV5-1 and TRBJ1-3 gives the full variable domain: KAGVTQTPRYLIKTRGQQVTLSCSPISGHRSVSWYQQTPGQGLQFLFEYFSETQRNKGNFPGRFSGRQFSNSRSEMNVSTLELGDSALYLCASSRGQGDGNTIYFGEGSWLTVV.

CDR3 protein: CASSLPRTGYGYTF. The CDR3 bases are TGTGCCAGCAGCTTACCCCGGACGGGCTATGGCTACACCTTC. V gene TRBV5-8 combines with J gene TRBJ1-2; no firm D call. Between the trimmed V and J ends, which lost 2 bases and 4 bases, there was a span of 12 bases. CDR3 length equals 14 residues. Germline V CDR1 and CDR2: SGHTS, YDEGEE.

This chain joins TRBV11-2 and TRBJ2-3, with D possibly being TRBD1 (6 bases). V was shortened by 5 bases and J by 6 bases, with 9 bases between the two germline ends. CDR3 size: 12 residues. Germline V gene lookup returns CDR1 SGHAT and CDR2 FQNNGV. CDR3 protein: CASSPGADTQYF. CDR3 sequence (DNA): TGTGCCAGCAGCCCAGGGGCCGATACGCAGTATTTT.

V and J are TRBV4-1 and TRBJ1-4, with a tentative D call TRBD1 (6 bases). Germline V gene data show CDR1 as MGHRA and CDR2 as YSYEKL. V was clipped by 2 bases and J by 8 bases, with 21 bases between them. This CDR3 has 17 amino acids. CDR3 residues: CASSQQGGGTVPEKLFF. The CDR3 nucleotides are TGCGCCAGCAGCCAACAAGGGGGGGGTACGGTCCCCGAAAAACTGTTTTTT.

V usage is TRBV6-5 and J usage is TRBJ2-5; D might be TRBD2 (5 bases). This CDR3 spans 11 amino acids. V lost 7 bases and J 5 bases, leaving 8 bases between the germline ends. CDR1 and CDR2 from the germline V gene are MNHEY and SVGAGI. Written as DNA, the CDR3 is TGTGCCAGCACACGAGGGGAGACCCAGTACTTC. This gives the protein CASTRGETQYF.

The rearrangement links TRBV5-3 to TRBJ1-1; D is unclear. TRBV5-3 is recorded as an ORF, its role being uncertain. The CDR3 is 14 residues long. Trimming cost V 0 bases and J 3 bases, with 9 bases left between them. CDR3: CARSLGGSDTEAFF. CDR3 DNA sequence: TGTGCCAGAAGCTTGGGTGGGTCAGACACTGAAGCTTTCTTT.

J is TRBJ1-3 and V is TRBV10-3; the D gene is possibly TRBD1 (6 bases). CDR1 and CDR2 from the germline V gene are ENHRY and SYGVKD. Trimming left V 4 bases short and J 7 bases short, with 11 bases between. CDR3 size: 13 residues. The CDR3 region is CAISADRWNTIYF. The CDR3, as DNA: TGTGCCATCAGTGCTGACAGGTGGAACACCATATATTTT.

The CDR3 nucleotides read TGTGCCTGGAGTATGGGTAGCGGGGGGGGTACGCAGTATTTT. This sequence encodes CAWSMGSGGGTQYF. This chain joins TRBV30 and TRBJ2-3; 11 nucleotides agree with TRBD2. The CDR3 spans 14 residues. CDR1 and CDR2 (germline): GTSNPN, SVGIG (reference sequence). V shed 2 bases and J 8 bases; nucleotides not matched to a gene: 6.

A few counts support this clone. This chain connects TRBV2 to TRBJ2-2, with 13 bases fitting TRBD2. This CDR3 contains 17 residues. The V and J ends lost 1 base and 6 bases, in that order; junction bases with no gene match: 5. Germline assignment: CDR1 SNHLY and CDR2 FYNNEI. DNA of the CDR3: TGTGCCAGCAGTGAAGGGGGACTAGCGGGGATATCCGGGGAGCTGTTTTTT. Translating gives CASSEGGLAGISGELFF.

The V and J genes are TRBV11-2 and TRBJ1-2, with TRBD1 identical over 7 bases. Trimming at V came to 1 base and at J to 8 bases, leaving 4 bases not matched to a gene. This CDR3 comprises 13 residues. Germline CDR1 reads SGHAT; CDR2 reads FQNNGV. This CDR3 is CASSLGQGTGYTF. The CDR3 DNA sequence: TGTGCCAGCAGCTTAGGACAGGGTACCGGCTACACCTTC.